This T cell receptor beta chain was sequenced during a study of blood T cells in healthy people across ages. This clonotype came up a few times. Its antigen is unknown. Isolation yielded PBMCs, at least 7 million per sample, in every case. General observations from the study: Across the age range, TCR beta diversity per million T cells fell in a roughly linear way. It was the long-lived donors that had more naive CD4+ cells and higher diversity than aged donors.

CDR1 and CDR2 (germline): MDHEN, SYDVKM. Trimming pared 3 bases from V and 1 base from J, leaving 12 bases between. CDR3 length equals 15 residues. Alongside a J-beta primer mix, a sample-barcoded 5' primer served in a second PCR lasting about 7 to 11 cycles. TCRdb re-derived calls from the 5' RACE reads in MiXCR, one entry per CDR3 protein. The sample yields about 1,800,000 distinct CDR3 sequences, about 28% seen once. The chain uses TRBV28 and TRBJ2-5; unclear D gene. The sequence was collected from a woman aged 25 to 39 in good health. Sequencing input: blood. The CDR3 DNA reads TGTGCCAGCAGTTTCCAGACCTCTACCCAAGAGACCCAGTACTTC. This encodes CASSFQTSTQETQYF.